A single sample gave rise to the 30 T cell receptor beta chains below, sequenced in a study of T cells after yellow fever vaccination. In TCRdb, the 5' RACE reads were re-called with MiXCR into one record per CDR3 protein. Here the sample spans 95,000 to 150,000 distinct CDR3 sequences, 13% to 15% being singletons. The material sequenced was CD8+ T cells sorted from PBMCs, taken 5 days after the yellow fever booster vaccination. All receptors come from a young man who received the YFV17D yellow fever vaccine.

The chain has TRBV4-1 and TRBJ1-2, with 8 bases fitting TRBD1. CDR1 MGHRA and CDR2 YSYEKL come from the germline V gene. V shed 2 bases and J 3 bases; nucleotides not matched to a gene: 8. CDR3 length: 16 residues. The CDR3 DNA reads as TGCGCCAGCAGCCAATTACCGGGACAGGAGGACTATGGCTACACCTTC. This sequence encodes CASSQLPGQEDYGYTF.

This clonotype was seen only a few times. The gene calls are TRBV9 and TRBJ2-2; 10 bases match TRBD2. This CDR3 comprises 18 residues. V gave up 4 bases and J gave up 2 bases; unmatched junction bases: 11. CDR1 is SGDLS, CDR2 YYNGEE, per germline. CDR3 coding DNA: TGTGCCAGCAGCACAAGCGGGGGGGCCCGAATAAACACCGGGGAGCTGTTTTTT. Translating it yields CASSTSGGARINTGELFF.

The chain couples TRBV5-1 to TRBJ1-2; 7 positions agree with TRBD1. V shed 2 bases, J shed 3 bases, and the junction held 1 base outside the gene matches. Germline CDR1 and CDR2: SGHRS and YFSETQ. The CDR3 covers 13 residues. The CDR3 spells CASSFDRDYGYTF. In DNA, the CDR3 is TGCGCCAGCAGCTTTGACAGGGACTATGGCTACACCTTC.

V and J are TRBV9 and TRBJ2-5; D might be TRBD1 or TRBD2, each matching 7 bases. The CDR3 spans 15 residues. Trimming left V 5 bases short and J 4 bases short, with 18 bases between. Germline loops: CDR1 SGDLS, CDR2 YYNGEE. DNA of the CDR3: TGTGCCAGCAGGAGATCAGGGGGGGCGGGAGAGACCCAGTACTTC. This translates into CASRRSGGAGETQYF.

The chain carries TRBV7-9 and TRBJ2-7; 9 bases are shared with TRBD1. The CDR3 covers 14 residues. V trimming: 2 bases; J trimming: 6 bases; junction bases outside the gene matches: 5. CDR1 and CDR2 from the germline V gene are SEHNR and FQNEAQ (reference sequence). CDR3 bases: TGTGCCAGCAGCTTAACAGGGGGCCCCGGCGAGCAGTACTTC. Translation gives CASSLTGGPGEQYF. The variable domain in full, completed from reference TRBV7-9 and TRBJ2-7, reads DTGVSQNPRHKITKRGQNVTFRCDPISEHNRLYWYRQTLGQGPEFLTYFQNEAQLEKSRLLSDRFSAERPKGSFSTLEIQRTEQGDSAMYLCASSLTGGPGEQYFGPGTRLTVT.

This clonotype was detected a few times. CDR3 protein: CASSPAHNEQFF. The CDR3 DNA follows: TGTGCCAGCAGCCCCGCCCACAATGAGCAGTTCTTC. The chain carries TRBV7-9 and TRBJ2-1; no reliable D call. CDR1 and CDR2 from the germline V gene are SEHNR and FQNEAQ (reference sequence). This CDR3 has 12 residues. V was clipped by 5 bases and J by 5 bases, with 7 bases between them.

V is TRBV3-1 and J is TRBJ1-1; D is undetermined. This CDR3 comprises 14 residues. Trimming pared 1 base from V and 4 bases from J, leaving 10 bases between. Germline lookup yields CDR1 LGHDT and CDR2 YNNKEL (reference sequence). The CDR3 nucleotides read TGTGCCAGCAGCCAAGCCGCCCTGGGCACTGAAGCTTTCTTT. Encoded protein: CASSQAALGTEAFF.

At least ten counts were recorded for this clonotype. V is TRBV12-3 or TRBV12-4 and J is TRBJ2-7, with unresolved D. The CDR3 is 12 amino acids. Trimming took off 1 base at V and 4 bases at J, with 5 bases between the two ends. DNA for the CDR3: TGTGCCAGCAGTTTAGAGGGTTACGAGCAGTACTTC. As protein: CASSLEGYEQYF.

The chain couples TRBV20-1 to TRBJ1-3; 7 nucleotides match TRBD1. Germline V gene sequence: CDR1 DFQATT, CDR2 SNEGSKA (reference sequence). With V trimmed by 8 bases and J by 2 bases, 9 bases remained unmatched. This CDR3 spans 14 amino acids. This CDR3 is CSIPTGDTGNTIYF. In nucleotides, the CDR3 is TGCAGTATTCCAACAGGGGACACTGGAAACACCATATATTTT.

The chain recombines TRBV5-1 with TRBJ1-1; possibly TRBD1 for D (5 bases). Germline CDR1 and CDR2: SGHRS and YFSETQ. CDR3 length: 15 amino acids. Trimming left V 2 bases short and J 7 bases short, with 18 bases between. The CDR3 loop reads CASSLWDLLSGEAFF. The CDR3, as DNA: TGCGCCAGCAGCTTATGGGACCTTTTATCGGGTGAAGCTTTCTTT.

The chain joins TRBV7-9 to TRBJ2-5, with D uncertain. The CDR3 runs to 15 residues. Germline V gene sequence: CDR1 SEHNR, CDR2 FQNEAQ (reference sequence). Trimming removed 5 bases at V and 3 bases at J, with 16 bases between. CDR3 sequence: CASSPTARGEETQYF. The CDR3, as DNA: TGTGCCAGCAGCCCGACCGCCAGAGGAGAAGAGACCCAGTACTTC.

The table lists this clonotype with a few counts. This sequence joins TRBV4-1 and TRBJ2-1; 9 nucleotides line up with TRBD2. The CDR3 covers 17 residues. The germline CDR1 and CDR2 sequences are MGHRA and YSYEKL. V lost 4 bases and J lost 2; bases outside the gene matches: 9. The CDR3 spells CASSPLVAGETYNEQFF. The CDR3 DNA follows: TGCGCCAGCAGCCCCCTCGTAGCGGGGGAAACCTACAATGAGCAGTTCTTC.

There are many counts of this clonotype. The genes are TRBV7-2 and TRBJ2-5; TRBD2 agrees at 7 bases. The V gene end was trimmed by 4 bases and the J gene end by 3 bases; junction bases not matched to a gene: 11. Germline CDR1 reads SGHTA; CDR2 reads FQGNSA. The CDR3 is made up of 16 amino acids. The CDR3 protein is CASSSRGLAEKETQYF. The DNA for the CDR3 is TGTGCCAGCAGCTCCCGCGGGCTAGCGGAAAAAGAGACCCAGTACTTC.

The CDR3 protein is CSARVGVGLAGYNEQFF. The CDR3, as DNA: TGCAGTGCTAGAGTGGGGGTTGGACTAGCGGGCTACAATGAGCAGTTCTTC. The chain joins TRBV20-1 to TRBJ2-1, with TRBD2 matching over 11 bases. The CDR3 totals 17 residues. Germline V gene lookup returns CDR1 DFQATT and CDR2 SNEGSKA (reference sequence). Germline trimming cut 1 base from V and 3 bases from J; bases unmatched to any gene: 8.

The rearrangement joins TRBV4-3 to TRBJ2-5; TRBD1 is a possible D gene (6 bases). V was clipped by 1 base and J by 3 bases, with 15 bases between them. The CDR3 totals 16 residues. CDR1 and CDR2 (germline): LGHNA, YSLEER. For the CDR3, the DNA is TGCGCCAGCAGCCAAGGGCCACTCGCAGGGGAAGAGACCCAGTACTTC. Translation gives CASSQGPLAGEETQYF.

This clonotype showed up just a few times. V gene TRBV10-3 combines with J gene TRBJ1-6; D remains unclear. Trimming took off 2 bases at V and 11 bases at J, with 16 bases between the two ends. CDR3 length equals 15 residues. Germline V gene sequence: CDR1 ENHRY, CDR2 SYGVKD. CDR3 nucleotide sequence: TGTGCCATCAGTGAGGAAGGGCAGGCGGGGACACCCCTCCACTTT. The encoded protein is CAISEEGQAGTPLHF.

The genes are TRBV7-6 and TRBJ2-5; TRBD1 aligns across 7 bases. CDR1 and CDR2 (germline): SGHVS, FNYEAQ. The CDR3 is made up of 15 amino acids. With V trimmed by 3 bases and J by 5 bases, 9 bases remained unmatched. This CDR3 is CASSFPDRVGETQYF. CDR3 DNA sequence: TGTGCCAGCAGCTTTCCTGACAGGGTAGGGGAGACCCAGTACTTC.

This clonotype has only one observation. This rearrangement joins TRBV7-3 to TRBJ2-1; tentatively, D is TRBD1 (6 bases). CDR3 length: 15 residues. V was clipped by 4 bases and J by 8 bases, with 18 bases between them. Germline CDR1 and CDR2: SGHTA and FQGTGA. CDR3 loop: CASSSSGVIGDEQFF. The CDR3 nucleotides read TGTGCCAGCAGCTCATCAGGGGTAATAGGCGATGAGCAGTTCTTC.

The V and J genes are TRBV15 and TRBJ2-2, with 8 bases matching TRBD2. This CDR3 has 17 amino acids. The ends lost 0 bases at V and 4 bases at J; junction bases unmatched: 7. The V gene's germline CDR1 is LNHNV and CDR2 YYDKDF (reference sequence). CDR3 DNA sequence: TGTGCCACCAGCAGAGACAGAGCGGGGGCCCTCACCGGGGAGCTGTTTTTT. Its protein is CATSRDRAGALTGELFF.

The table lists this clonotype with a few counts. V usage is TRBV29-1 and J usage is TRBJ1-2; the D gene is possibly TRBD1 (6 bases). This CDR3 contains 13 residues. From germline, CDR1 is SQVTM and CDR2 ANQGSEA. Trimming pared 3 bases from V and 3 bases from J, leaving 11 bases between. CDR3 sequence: CSVESGDDYGYTF. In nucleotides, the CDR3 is TGCAGCGTTGAGTCAGGGGACGACTATGGCTACACCTTC.

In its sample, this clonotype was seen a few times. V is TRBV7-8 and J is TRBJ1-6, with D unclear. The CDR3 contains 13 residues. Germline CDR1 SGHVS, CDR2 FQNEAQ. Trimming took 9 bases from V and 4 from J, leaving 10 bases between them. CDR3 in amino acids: CASKGGYNSPLHF. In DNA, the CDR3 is TGTGCCAGTAAGGGTGGATATAATTCACCCCTCCACTTT.

The CDR3 region has the DNA TGTGCCAGCAGTTACTCGGGGGTGGCACACGGCTACACCTTC. Protein sequence: CASSYSGVAHGYTF. The chain has TRBV6-5 and TRBJ1-2; weak D call: TRBD1 (5 bases). CDR1 is MNHEY and CDR2 is SVGAGI in the germline V gene. The CDR3 is 14 residues long. Between the trimmed V and J ends, which lost 0 bases and 8 bases, there was a span of 13 bases.

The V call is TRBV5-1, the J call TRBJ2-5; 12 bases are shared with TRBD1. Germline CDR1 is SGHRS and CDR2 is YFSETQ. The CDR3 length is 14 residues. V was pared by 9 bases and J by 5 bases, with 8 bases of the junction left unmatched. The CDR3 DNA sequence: TGCGCCACCCAAGGGACAGGGGGCGAGGAGACCCAGTACTTC. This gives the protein CATQGTGGEETQYF.

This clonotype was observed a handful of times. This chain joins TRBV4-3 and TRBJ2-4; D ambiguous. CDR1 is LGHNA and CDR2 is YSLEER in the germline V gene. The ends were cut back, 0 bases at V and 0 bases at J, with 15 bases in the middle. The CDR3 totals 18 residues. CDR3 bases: TGCGCCAGCAGCCAAGATGACGGAGCAGGACGAGCCAAAAACATTCAGTACTTC. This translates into CASSQDDGAGRAKNIQYF.

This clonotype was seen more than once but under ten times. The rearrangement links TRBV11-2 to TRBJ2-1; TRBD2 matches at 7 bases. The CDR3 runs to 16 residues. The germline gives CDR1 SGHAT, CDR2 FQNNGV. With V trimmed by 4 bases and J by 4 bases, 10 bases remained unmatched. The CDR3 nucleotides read TGTGCCAGCAGCTCGGGACTACCACGCCGATACAATGAGCAGTTCTTC. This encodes CASSSGLPRRYNEQFF. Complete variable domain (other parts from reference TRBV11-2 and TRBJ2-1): EAGVAQSPRYKIIEKRQSVAFWCNPISGHATLYWYQQILGQGPKLLIQFQNNGVVDDSQLPKDRFSAERLKGVDSTLKIQPAKLEDSAVYLCASSSGLPRRYNEQFFGPGTRLTVL.

CDR3 sequence: CASSYSAGSLAEAFF. The CDR3 DNA reads TGTGCCAGCAGTTACTCGGCCGGGTCTTTGGCTGAAGCTTTCTTT. This chain connects TRBV6-5 to TRBJ1-1; D gene unclear. CDR3 length: 15 amino acids. Trimming removed 0 bases at V and 6 bases at J, with 14 bases between. Germline V gene lookup returns CDR1 MNHEY and CDR2 SVGAGI.

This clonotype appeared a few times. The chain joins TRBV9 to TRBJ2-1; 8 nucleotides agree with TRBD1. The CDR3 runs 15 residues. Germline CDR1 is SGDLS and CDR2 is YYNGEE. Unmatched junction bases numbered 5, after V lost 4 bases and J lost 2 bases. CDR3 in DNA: TGTGCCAGCAGCCGGGACAGGATAGCCTACAATGAGCAGTTCTTC. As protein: CASSRDRIAYNEQFF.

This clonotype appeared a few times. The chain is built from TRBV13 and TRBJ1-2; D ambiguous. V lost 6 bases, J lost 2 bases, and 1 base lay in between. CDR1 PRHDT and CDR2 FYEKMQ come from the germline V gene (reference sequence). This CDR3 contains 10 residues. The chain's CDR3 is CASRNYGYTF. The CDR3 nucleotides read TGTGCCAGCAGGAACTATGGCTACACCTTC.

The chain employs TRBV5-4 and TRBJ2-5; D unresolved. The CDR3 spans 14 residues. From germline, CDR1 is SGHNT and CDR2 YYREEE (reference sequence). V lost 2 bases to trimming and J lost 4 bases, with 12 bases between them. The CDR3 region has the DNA TGTGCCAGCAGCTTTCGTAGAGGATTAGAGACCCAGTACTTC. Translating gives CASSFRRGLETQYF.

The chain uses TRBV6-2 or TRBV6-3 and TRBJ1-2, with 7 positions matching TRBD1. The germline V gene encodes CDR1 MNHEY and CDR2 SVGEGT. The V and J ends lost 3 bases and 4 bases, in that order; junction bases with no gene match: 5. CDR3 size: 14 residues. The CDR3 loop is CASSYLDRRYGYTF. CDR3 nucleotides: TGTGCCAGCAGTTATTTGGACAGGCGCTATGGCTACACCTTC.